The 2 T cell receptor beta chains reported below all come from one sample, sequenced in a study of breast tumors, draining lymph nodes, adjacent tissues. TCRdb itself ran the multiplex PCR reads through MiXCR, one entry per CDR3 protein. The sample lists about 230,000 distinct CDR3 sequences, around 32% occurring once. Breast cancer patients provided tissue from their axillary draining lymph nodes. The sequenced material came from axillary lymph node tissue. Receptors were obtained from a female donor with breast cancer. Some clones in this sample may be carry-over from other donors' samples.

Concerning this clonotype itself: A much larger clone lies a single base off, so this may be a read error. CDR3 region: CARSTPREREQFF. In nucleotides, the CDR3 is TGTGCCCGCAGTACCCCCCGCGAGCGTGAGCAGTTCTTC. V gene TRBV6-5 combines with J gene TRBJ2-1; D gene ambiguous. The CDR3 covers 13 residues. Germline values: CDR1 MNHEY, CDR2 SVGAGI.

Notes on this clonotype: A much larger clone differs by one base, so this may be a read error. The gene calls are TRBV9 and TRBJ1-4; TRBD1 is a possible D gene (6 bases). The CDR3 is 16 amino acids. Germline-derived CDR1 and CDR2 are SGDLS and YYNGEE. CDR3 sequence reads: CASSVGRQAANEKPFF. CDR3 DNA: TGTGCCAGCAGCGTAGGGCGACAGGCGGCTAATGAAAAACCGTTTTTT.